One and the same sample provided the 10 T cell receptor beta chains below, sequenced in a study of T-cell memory formation after mild COVID-19. Using its own MiXCR run on the 5' RACE reads, TCRdb lists one record per CDR3 protein. The sample includes about 350,000 distinct CDR3 sequences, roughly an eighth seen only once; the top ten take roughly 20%. Sequencing input: PBMCs or a T cell subset sorted from them (not recorded which). The receptors derive from a man aged 18 to 30 who had mild COVID-19 (a few samples of this study predate the infection). Cell type and time point are not known.

The rearrangement links TRBV5-6 to TRBJ1-6; 8 bases agree with TRBD1. There are 17 residues in the CDR3. Germline V CDR1 and CDR2: SGHDT, YYEEEE. V was clipped by 4 bases and J by 7 bases; unmatched bases: 13. The DNA of the CDR3 is TGTGCCAGCAGCCCGGTCGGGACAGGTGTAACAAATTCACCCCTCCACTTT. Translated: CASSPVGTGVTNSPLHF. Full variable domain (remainder filled in from reference TRBV5-6 and TRBJ1-6): DAGVTQSPTHLIKTRGQQVTLRCSPKSGHDTVSWYQQALGQGPQFIFQYYEEEERQRGNFPDRFSGHQFPNYSSELNVNALLLGDSALYLCASSPVGTGVTNSPLHFGNGTRLTVT.

V and J are TRBV30 and TRBJ2-7, with D perhaps TRBD1 (7 bases). With 7 bases removed from V and 3 bases from J, the gap between germline ends came to 16 bases. This CDR3 is 13 amino acids long. Germline V lookup: CDR1 GTSNPN, CDR2 SVGIG (reference sequence). This chain's CDR3 is CALDSGGYYEQYF. The CDR3 bases are TGTGCCTTGGACTCAGGGGGGTACTACGAGCAGTACTTC.

The rearrangement joins TRBV6-5 to TRBJ1-2; D remains ambiguous. The germline V gene encodes CDR1 MNHEY and CDR2 SVGAGI. With 4 bases removed from V and 8 bases from J, the gap between germline ends came to 11 bases. This CDR3 contains 12 residues. Here the CDR3 reads CASSSPSGGYTF. CDR3 nucleotide sequence: TGTGCCAGCAGTTCCCCCAGCGGCGGCTACACCTTC.

This sequence joins TRBV6-6 and TRBJ2-7; 9 bases map to TRBD1. CDR1 MNHNY and CDR2 SVGAGI come from the germline V gene (reference sequence). Trimming removed 6 bases from V and 2 bases from J; junction bases left unmatched: 8. This CDR3 has 15 residues. The CDR3 sequence is CASRADRGNTYEQYF. CDR3 nucleotide sequence: TGTGCCAGCAGAGCGGACAGGGGAAATACCTACGAGCAGTACTTC.

This clonotype was found a few times. The chain joins TRBV11-2 to TRBJ2-2; D possibly corresponds to TRBD2 (7 bases). V was pared by 4 bases and J by 0 bases, with 18 bases between. The germline gives CDR1 SGHAT, CDR2 FQNNGV. This CDR3 has 18 residues. CDR3: CASSSGPSGGANTGELFF. The CDR3 bases are TGTGCCAGCAGCTCAGGGCCATCGGGGGGCGCGAACACCGGGGAGCTGTTTTTT.

This clonotype was seen at least ten times. The genes are TRBV7-2 and TRBJ2-2; possible D gene TRBD1, 6 bases. Germline values: CDR1 SGHTA, CDR2 FQGNSA. Trimming took 5 bases from V and 6 from J, leaving 13 bases between them. The CDR3 extends over 14 amino acids. The CDR3 reads CASSPDSRAGELFF. The CDR3 DNA reads as TGTGCCAGCAGCCCGGACAGTAGGGCCGGGGAGCTGTTTTTT. Supplemented by reference TRBV7-2 and TRBJ2-2, the full variable domain reads GAGVSQSPSNKVTEKGKDVELRCDPISGHTALYWYRQSLGQGLEFLIYFQGNSAPDKSGLPSDRFSAERTGGSVSTLTIQRTQQEDSAVYLCASSPDSRAGELFFGEGSRLTVL.

This clonotype was recorded a few times. The chain uses TRBV29-1 and TRBJ2-2; 7 bases fit TRBD1. After removal of 7 bases from V and 0 bases from J, the junction contained 8 bases not matched to a gene. The CDR3 runs to 15 residues. Germline V lookup: CDR1 SQVTM, CDR2 ANQGSEA. CDR3 coding DNA: TGCAGCGCCAGGGACAGATTCGCGAACACCGGGGAGCTGTTTTTT. It is translated as CSARDRFANTGELFF.

This clonotype was seen a few times. V and J are TRBV21-1 and TRBJ2-7. TRBV21-1 is shown as a pseudogene. The CDR3 runs to 11 residues. The CDR3 loop is CASTPWYEQYV. CDR3 sequence (DNA): TGTGCCAGCACCCCATGGTACGAGCAGTACGTC.

This clonotype came up a few times. The rearrangement uses TRBV12-5 and TRBJ2-2, with D tentatively TRBD2 (5 bases). CDR1 is LGHNT, CDR2 FRNRAP, per germline. The V end was cut by 0 bases, the J end by 10 bases, with 15 bases between. The CDR3 spans 15 residues. The CDR3 sequence: CASGLVSGSNEELFF. The CDR3 DNA reads as TGTGCTAGTGGTTTGGTATCGGGGTCTAATGAGGAGCTGTTTTTT. Complete variable domain (other parts from reference TRBV12-5 and TRBJ2-2): DARVTQTPRHKVTEMGQEVTMRCQPILGHNTVFWYRQTMMQGLELLAYFRNRAPLDDSGMPKDRFSAEMPDATLATLKIQPSEPRDSAVYFCASGLVSGSNEELFFGEGSRLTVL.

The sample holds a few counts of this clonotype. The CDR3 nucleotides are TGTGCCACCAGTGACCCAACAGGGCCGAGCACAGATACGCAGTATTTT. The encoded protein is CATSDPTGPSTDTQYF. The rearrangement joins TRBV24-1 to TRBJ2-3; TRBD1 might be the D (6 bases). The germline CDR1 and CDR2 sequences are KGHDR and SFDVKD. The germline V and J ends were trimmed by 4 bases and 0 bases, with 13 bases remaining between them. CDR3 length: 16 residues.